This T cell receptor beta chain was retrieved from a study of PD-1 blockade in classical Hodgkin lymphoma (dated by TCRdb to 2018 to 2020). In terms of the full investigation: Nivolumab dosing was 3 mg/kg intravenously every 2 weeks, continuing until either disease progression or unacceptable toxicity. The study used TCR beta sequencing and CyTOF to define a peripheral blood immune signature of response to PD-1 blockade in classical Hodgkin lymphoma. Broad study findings and their caveats: The study covered only a single clinical trial cohort, and the causes of the repertoire differences, possibly disease activity or prior therapy, were still not defined. CD4+ but not CD8+ TCR diversity rose significantly by C4D1 (p=0.0027 vs p=0.16), most apparent in complete responders (p=0.02). Lower diversity was seen in patients whose nivolumab began less than 1 year after ASCT, and these patients were left out of later analyses so that immune reconstitution would not confound the results. Baseline diversity similar to that of newly diagnosed patients was observed in trial patients achieving complete response, whereas significantly lower diversity was observed in partial responders and progressors. Baseline TCR diversity was reported to be lower in newly diagnosed patients than in healthy donors and to be lower still in relapsed/refractory patients.

Genomic DNA was isolated using the Qiagen DNeasy kit from unsorted PBMCs as well as from negatively selected CD4+ and CD8+ fractions. Using primers that anneal to V and J segments, immunoSEQ multiplex PCR amplified the TCR beta CDR3 regions. Amplification bias was minimized using a synthetic immune receptor repertoire, and residual bias was removed computationally after sequencing. In the authors' own workflow: Repertoire diversity was quantified as the Shannon entropy index using custom Python scripts. Unsorted, CD4+ and CD8+ repertoires were analyzed separately, except in combined analyses where CD4+ and CD8+ sequences were merged in silico. Clonal expansion was defined as at least a 2-fold frequency increase after treatment relative to C1D1, with a pseudocount of 0.5 for undetected baseline clones. Singleton clones were defined as clones with 0 or 1 copy at C1D1, and non-singleton clones were defined as clones with 2 or more copies. Clones expanded in unsorted samples were annotated as CD4+, CD8+ or unknown by matching protein sequences in sorted samples from the same patient. Wilcoxon tests on paired samples were used to test diversity changes from C1D1 to C4D1. TCRdb carries this immuneACCESS record with in-frame sequences only. Its versions omit some clonotypes, under half of them owing to an unresolved V gene in the studies checked, with the rest unexplained. V, J and clone size derive from that table, while D and trimming were established from the DNA sequence. Within this sample are more than 140,000 clones, with 78% of them counted one time only. Clones ranked in the top ten supply roughly 8.4% of the sample.

The meaning of the sample's time point label: cycle 2 day 1 (C2D1) of nivolumab. All trial patients had relapsed after autologous stem cell transplantation, with cohorts A, B and C differing in prior brentuximab vedotin exposure. The trial cohort included 55 to 65 patients with relapsed/refractory classical Hodgkin lymphoma, and each patient had a best overall response of complete response, partial response or progressive disease. Trial patients were treated with single-agent nivolumab in the multi-cohort phase II CheckMate 205 trial. An independent review committee assessed best overall response using the 2007 International Working Group response criteria. Trial PBMCs were collected immediately before nivolumab initiation (C1D1) and during therapy at cycle 2 day 1 and cycle 4 day 1. Peripheral blood was collected in 8 mL Vacutainer Cell Preparation Tubes, from which PBMCs were isolated by centrifugation and then cryopreserved.

From the germline V gene, CDR1 is SGHRS and CDR2 is YFSETQ. Measured from the cysteine to the phenylalanine, the CDR3 is 15 residues long. Only the CDR3 DNA is retained, 45 bases long and in frame from the first base. V has 7 bases trimmed and J has 7 bases trimmed; junction bases matching no gene number 10. About this clone: There is no known antigen for this receptor. Per-base qualities were not stored, and no clone one base away is much larger.

The TCR originated in a human donor with classical Hodgkin lymphoma. The rearranged chain carries TRBV5-1 and TRBJ1-4, with TRBD1 identical over 10 junction bases. The sample was peripheral blood mononuclear cells (PBMCs), taken before the second cycle of nivolumab. CDR3 region: CASQDRGLGGEKLFF. In nucleotide form, the sequence is TGCGCCAGCCAAGACAGGGGGCTCGGTGGTGAAAAACTGTTTTTT.